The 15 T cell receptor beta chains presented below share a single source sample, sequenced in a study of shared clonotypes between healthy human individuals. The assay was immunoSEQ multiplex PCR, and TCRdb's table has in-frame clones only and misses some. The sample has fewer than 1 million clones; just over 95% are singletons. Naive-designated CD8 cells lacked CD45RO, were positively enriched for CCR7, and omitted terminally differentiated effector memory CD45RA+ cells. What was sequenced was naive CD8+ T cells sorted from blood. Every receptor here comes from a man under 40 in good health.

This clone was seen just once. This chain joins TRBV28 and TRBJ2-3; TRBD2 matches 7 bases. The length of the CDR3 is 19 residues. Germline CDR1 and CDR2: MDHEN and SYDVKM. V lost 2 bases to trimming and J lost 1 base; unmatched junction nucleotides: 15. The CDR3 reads CASSLVPPSTSPRTDTQYF. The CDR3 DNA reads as TGTGCCAGCAGTTTAGTGCCCCCCTCGACTAGCCCTCGCACAGATACGCAGTATTTT.

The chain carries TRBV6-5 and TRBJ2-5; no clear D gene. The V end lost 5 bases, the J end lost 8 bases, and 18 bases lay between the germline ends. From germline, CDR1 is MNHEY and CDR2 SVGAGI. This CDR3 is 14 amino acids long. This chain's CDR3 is CASSPSDPGETQYF. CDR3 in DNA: TGTGCCAGCAGTCCCTCGGACCCAGGAGAAACCCAGTACTTC.

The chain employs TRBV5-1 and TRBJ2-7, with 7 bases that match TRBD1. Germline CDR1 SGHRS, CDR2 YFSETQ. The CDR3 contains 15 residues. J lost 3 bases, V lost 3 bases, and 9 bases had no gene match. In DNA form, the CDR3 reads TGCGCCAGCAGCTCCCGGGACAGTGGTGACTACGAGCAGTACTTC. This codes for CASSSRDSGDYEQYF.

The CDR3 sequence is CASSYTGDSSYEQYF. CDR3 bases: TGTGCCAGCAGTTACACGGGAGACTCCTCCTACGAGCAGTACTTC. The rearrangement uses TRBV27 and TRBJ2-7; a possible D gene is TRBD2 (6 bases). This CDR3 comprises 15 residues. The V gene lost 4 bases and the J gene lost 0 bases, with 13 bases spanning the gap. Germline V lookup: CDR1 MNHEY, CDR2 SMNVEV (reference sequence).

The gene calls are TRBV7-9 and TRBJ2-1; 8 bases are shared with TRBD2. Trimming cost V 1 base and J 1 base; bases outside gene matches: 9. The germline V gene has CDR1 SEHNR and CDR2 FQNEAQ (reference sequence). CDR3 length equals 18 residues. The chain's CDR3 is CASSLGGGLAESYNEQFF. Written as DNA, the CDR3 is TGTGCCAGCAGCTTAGGGGGCGGACTAGCAGAGTCCTACAATGAGCAGTTCTTC.

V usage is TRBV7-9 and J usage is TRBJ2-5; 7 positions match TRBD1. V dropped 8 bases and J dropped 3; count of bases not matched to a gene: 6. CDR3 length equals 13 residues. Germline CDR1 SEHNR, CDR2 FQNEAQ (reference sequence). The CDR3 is CASADRDEETQYF. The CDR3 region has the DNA TGTGCCAGCGCTGACAGGGATGAAGAGACCCAGTACTTC.

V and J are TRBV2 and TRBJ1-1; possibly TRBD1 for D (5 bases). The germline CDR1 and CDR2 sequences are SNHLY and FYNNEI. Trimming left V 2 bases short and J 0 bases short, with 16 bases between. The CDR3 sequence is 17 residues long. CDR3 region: CASSEYTAGTMNTEAFF. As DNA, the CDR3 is TGTGCCAGCAGTGAATACACTGCCGGGACGATGAACACTGAAGCTTTCTTT.

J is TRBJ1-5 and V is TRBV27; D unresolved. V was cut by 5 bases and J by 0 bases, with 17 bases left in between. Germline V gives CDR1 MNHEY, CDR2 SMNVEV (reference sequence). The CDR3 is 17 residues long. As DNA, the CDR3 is TGTGCCAGCAGTCCAGTTGAAGTCAGATATAGCAATCAGCCCCAGCATTTT. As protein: CASSPVEVRYSNQPQHF.

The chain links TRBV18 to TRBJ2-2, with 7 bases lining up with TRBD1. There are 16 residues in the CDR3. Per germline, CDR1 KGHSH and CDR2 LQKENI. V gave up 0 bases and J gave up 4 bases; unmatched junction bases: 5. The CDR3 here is CASSPPWDSPTGELFF. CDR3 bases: TGTGCCAGCTCACCACCGTGGGACAGCCCCACCGGGGAGCTGTTTTTT.

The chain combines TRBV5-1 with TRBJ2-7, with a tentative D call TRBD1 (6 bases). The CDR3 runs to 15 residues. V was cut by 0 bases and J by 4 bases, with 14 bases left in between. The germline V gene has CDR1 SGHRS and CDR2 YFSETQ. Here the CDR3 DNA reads TGCGCCAGCAGCTTGGGGACAGTGGGGAATTACGAGCAGTACTTC. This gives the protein CASSLGTVGNYEQYF.

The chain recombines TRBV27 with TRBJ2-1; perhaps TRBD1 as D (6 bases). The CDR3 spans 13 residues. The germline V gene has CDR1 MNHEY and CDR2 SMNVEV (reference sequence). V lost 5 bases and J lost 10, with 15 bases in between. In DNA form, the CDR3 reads TGTGCCAGCAGTCGACAGGTTCTTCGCGAGCAGTTCTTC. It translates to CASSRQVLREQFF.

The CDR3 spells CASSFRPQFF. The CDR3 bases are TGTGCCAGCAGCTTTCGGCCGCAGTTCTTC. The chain combines TRBV7-2 with TRBJ2-1; D unresolved. V gave up 3 bases and J gave up 12 bases, with 6 bases separating them. The CDR3 loop spans 10 amino acids. CDR1 SGHTA and CDR2 FQGNSA come from the germline V gene.

DNA of the CDR3: TGTGCCAGCAGCCCATTAAGGACAGAAAATGAGCAGTTCTTC. It specifies CASSPLRTENEQFF. The V and J genes are TRBV28 and TRBJ2-1; maybe TRBD1 (6 bases). V was cut by 6 bases and J by 7 bases, with 16 bases left in between. There are 14 residues in the CDR3. CDR1 and CDR2 from the germline V gene are MDHEN and SYDVKM.

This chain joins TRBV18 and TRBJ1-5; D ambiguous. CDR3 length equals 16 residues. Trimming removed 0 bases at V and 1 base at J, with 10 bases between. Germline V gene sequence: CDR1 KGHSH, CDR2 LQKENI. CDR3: CASSPPRAASNQPQHF. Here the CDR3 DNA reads TGTGCCAGCTCACCACCGAGGGCAGCGAGCAATCAGCCCCAGCATTTT.

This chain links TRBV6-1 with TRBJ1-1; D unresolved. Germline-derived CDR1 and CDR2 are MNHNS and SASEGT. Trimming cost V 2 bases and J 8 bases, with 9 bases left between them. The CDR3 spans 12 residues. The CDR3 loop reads CASSEWAEEAFF. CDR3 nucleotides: TGTGCCAGCAGTGAATGGGCAGAAGAAGCTTTCTTT.